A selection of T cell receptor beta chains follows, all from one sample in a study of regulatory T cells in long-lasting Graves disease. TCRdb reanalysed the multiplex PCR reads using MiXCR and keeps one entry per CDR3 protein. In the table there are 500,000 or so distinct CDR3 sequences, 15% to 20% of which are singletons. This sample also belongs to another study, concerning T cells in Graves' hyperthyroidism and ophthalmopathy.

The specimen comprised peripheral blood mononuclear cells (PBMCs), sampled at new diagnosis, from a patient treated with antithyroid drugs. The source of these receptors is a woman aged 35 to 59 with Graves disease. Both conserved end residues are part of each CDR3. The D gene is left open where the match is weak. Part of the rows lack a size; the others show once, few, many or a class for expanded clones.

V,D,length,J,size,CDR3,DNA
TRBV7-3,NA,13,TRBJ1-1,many,CASSSRENTEAFF,TGTGCCAGCAGTTCTCGAGAGAACACTGAAGCTTTCTTT
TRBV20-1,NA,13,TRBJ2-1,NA,CSATFSSYNEQFF,TGCAGTGCTACGTTCAGCTCCTACAATGAGCAGTTCTTC
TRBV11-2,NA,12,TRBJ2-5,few,CASSFGGMVQYF,TGTGCCAGCAGCTTCGGGGGTATGGTCCAGTACTTC
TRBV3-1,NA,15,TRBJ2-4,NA,CASSQGYKGDYGCTF,TGTGCCAGCAGCCAAGGTTATAAGGGTGACTATGGCTGCACCTTC
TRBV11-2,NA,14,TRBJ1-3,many,CASSQENSGNTIYF,TGTGCCAGCAGCCAGGAAAACTCTGGAAACACCATATATTTT
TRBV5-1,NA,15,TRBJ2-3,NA,CASSSGDTSTDTQYF,TGCGCCAGCAGCTCAGGGGACACTAGCACAGATACGCAGTATTTT
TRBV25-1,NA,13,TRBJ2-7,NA,CASSAPVTYEQYF,TGTGCCAGCAGTGCCCCAGTTACCTACGAGCAGTACTTC
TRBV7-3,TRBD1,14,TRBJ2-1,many,CASSPHRGYNEQFF,TGTGCCAGCAGCCCCCACAGGGGCTACAATGAGCAGTTCTTC
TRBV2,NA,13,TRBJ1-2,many,CASSSGENYGYTF,TGTGCCAGCAGCTCCGGGGAGAACTATGGCTACACCTTC
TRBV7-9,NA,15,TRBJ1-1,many,CASSLGTTGGTEAFF,TGTGCCAGCAGCTTAGGGACCACAGGCGGGACTGAAGCTTTCTTT
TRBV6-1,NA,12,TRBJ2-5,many,CASGGAKETQYF,TGTGCCAGCGGGGGGGCAAAAGAGACCCAGTACTTC
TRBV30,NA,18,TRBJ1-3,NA,CAWSYNAQPGHLGNTIYF,TGTGCCTGGAGTTACAACGCCCAACCGGGACACCTCGGAAACACCATATATTTT
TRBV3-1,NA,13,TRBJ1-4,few,CASSQGLGGKLFF,TGTGCCAGCAGCCAAGGTTTGGGGGGAAAACTGTTTTTT
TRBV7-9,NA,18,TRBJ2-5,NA,CASSSWWGSQEVGETQYF,TGTGCCAGCAGCTCATGGTGGGGCTCCCAGGAGGTCGGAGAGACCCAGTACTTC
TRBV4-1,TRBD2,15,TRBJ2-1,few,CASSQDPAGGPYQFF,TGCGCCAGCAGCCAAGATCCAGCGGGGGGGCCGTATCAGTTCTTC
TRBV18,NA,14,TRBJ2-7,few,CASSRGEAYYEQYF,TGTGCCAGCTCCCGGGGAGAAGCTTACTACGAGCAGTACTTC
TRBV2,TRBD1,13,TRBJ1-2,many,CAREDRGNYGYTF,TGTGCCAGAGAGGACAGGGGCAACTATGGCTACACCTTC
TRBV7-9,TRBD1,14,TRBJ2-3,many,CASSLTGGTDTQYF,TGTGCCAGCAGCCTGACAGGGGGCACAGATACGCAGTATTTT
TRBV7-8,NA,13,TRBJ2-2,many,CASSGASPGELFF,TGTGCCAGCAGCGGCGCTTCCCCCGGGGAGCTGTTTTTT
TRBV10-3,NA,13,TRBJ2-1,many,CAISIGEFNEQFF,TGTGCCATCAGTATTGGGGAATTCAATGAGCAGTTCTTC
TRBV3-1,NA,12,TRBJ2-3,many,CASSQSGGTQYF,TGTGCCAGCAGCCAATCTGGAGGTACGCAGTATTTT